A selection of T cell receptor beta chains follows, all from one sample in a study of regulatory T cells in long-lasting Graves disease. TCRdb used MiXCR to reprocess the multiplex PCR reads, holding one entry per CDR3 protein. This sample has about 620,000 distinct CDR3 sequences; less than 20% occur once, and the top ten carry roughly 18%. This sample was also put to use in a study of T cells in Graves' hyperthyroidism and ophthalmopathy.

The input for sequencing was peripheral blood mononuclear cells (PBMCs), taken at new diagnosis, from a patient treated with antithyroid drugs. The receptors were sampled from a woman aged 25 to 39 with Graves disease. The CDR3 runs from the conserved cysteine through the conserved F or W. A D gene is named only where the DNA matches it firmly. The size field is filled for only some rows; it gives once, few, many or a size class.

D | size | J | V | DNA | CDR3
TRBD1 | many | TRBJ1-1 | TRBV5-1 | TGCGCCAGCAGGGAAGACAGGGGGGGCACTGAAGCTTTCTTT | CASREDRGGTEAFF
TRBD1 | many | TRBJ2-5 | TRBV2 | TGTGCCAGCGGGTCGAGGGGGCCCCAAGAGACCCAGTACTTC | CASGSRGPQETQYF
- | few | TRBJ2-1 | TRBV7-9 | TGTGCCAGCAGTCATTATTACAATGAGCAGTTCTTC | CASSHYYNEQFF
- | - | TRBJ1-5 | TRBV28 | TGTGCCAGCAGTCCCGTTCAGGGGCAGGGATACAATCAGCCCCAGCATTTT | CASSPVQGQGYNQPQHF
- | - | TRBJ2-5 | TRBV7-9 | TGTGCCAGCAGTCGAGACACGTACCAAGAGACCCAGTACTTC | CASSRDTYQETQYF
- | - | TRBJ2-4 | TRBV28 | TGTGCCAGCAGTTCCAACGGGGGGCGAGGAAACATTCAGTACTTC | CASSSNGGRGNIQYF
TRBD2 | few | TRBJ2-3 | TRBV19 | TGTGCCAGTAGTACCGGGACTAGGTCGCAGTATTTT | CASSTGTRSQYF
- | many | TRBJ1-2 | TRBV28 | TGTGCCAGCAGATCAAACACCGGGTCGGGACATTATGGCTACACCTTC | CASRSNTGSGHYGYTF
- | many | TRBJ2-5 | TRBV2 | TGTGCCACTCCCCCTTCCGGGGAAGAGACCCAGTACTTC | CATPPSGEETQYF
TRBD1 | many | TRBJ1-5 | TRBV20-1 | TGCAGTGCTAGAGATAGCGGACAGGGGGCAATTCAGCCCCAGCATTTT | CSARDSGQGAIQPQHF
- | many | TRBJ1-1 | TRBV12-3/TRBV12-4 | TGTGCCAGCCGGCCGGTGAACACTGAAGCTTTCTTT | CASRPVNTEAFF
- | many | TRBJ2-5 | TRBV12-3/TRBV12-4 | TGTGCCAGCACCCCCGGAGAGAGGATCCAAGAGACCCAGTACTTC | CASTPGERIQETQYF
- | many | TRBJ2-5 | TRBV7-8 | TGTGCCAGCAGCTCGGGCGGAGGGAAGGAGACCCAGTACTTC | CASSSGGGKETQYF
- | many | TRBJ1-1 | TRBV7-9 | TGTGCCAGCAGCTTATGGACAGAGGTATTTGCTTTCTTT | CASSLWTEVFAFF
- | few | TRBJ2-5 | TRBV4-1 | TGCGCCAGCAGCAAAGGGGGTTTGGAGACCCAGTACTTC | CASSKGGLETQYF
TRBD2 | - | TRBJ2-1 | TRBV20-1 | TGCAGTGCCACCGTAGCGGGAGGGTTCTACAATGAGCAGTTCTTC | CSATVAGGFYNEQFF
- | few | TRBJ2-1 | TRBV7-2 | TGTGCCAGCAGCTTCCCTTTTTACAATGAGCAGTTCTTC | CASSFPFYNEQFF
TRBD1 | many | TRBJ1-1 | TRBV12-3/TRBV12-4 | TGTGCCAGCAGTTTGACAGGGCAGGGTGAAGCTTTCTTT | CASSLTGQGEAFF
- | - | TRBJ2-7 | TRBV6-1 | - | CASSPEWAGGSIF
TRBD2 | few | TRBJ2-1 | TRBV5-1 | TGCGCCAGCAGCGGAACACTAGCGGGTGGGACTGAGCAGTTCTTC | CASSGTLAGGTEQFF
- | many | TRBJ2-7 | TRBV20-1 | TGCAGTGGGAGTACAGGGACCTACGAGCAGTACTTC | CSGSTGTYEQYF
- | - | TRBJ1-1 | TRBV9 | TGTGCCAGCAGCGCAGGTCATAACAACAGGGAAGAAAACACTGAAGCTTTCTTT | CASSAGHNNREENTEAFF
- | - | TRBJ2-1 | TRBV7-2 | TGCGCCAGCAGCTTAGCCGAAGGTATAGCAGGGGGGTCCTACAATGAGCAGCTCTTC | CASSLAEGIAGGSYNEQLF
TRBD1 | many | TRBJ1-5 | TRBV29-1 | TGCAGCGTTGAGACAGGGAACAATCAGCCCCAGCATTTT | CSVETGNNQPQHF
- | many | TRBJ2-1 | TRBV28 | TGTGCCAGCAGTTTCCAGGGGGGCCTTTACAATGAGCAGTTCTTC | CASSFQGGLYNEQFF